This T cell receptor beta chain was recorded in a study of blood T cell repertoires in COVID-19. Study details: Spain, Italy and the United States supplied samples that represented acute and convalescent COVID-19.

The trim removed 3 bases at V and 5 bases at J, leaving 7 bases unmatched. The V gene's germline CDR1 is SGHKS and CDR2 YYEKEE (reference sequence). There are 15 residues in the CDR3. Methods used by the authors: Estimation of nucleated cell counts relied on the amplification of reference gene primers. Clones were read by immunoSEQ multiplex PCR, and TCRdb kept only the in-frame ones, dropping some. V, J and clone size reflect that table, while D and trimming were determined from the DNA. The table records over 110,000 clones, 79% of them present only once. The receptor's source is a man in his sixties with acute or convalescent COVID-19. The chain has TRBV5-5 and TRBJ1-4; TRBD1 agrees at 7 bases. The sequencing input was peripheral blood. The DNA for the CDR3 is TGTGCCAGCAGCTCCACGGGACAGAGGAATGAAAAACTGTTTTTT. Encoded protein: CASSSTGQRNEKLFF.